This entry lists 32 T cell receptor beta chains sequenced from one sample in a study of T cell repertoires in cytomegalovirus infection. One entry per CDR3 protein results from TCRdb running MiXCR on the reads. This table holds 250,000 to 300,000 distinct CDR3 sequences, 17% found once. Source material: CD8+ T cells from PBMCs. The receptors come from a human donor in good health (CMV status not recorded). Some clones in this sample may be carry-over from other donors' samples.

This clonotype has just a few counts. The V call is TRBV29-1, the J call TRBJ2-7; D is possibly TRBD2 (6 bases). V lost 2 bases, J lost 3 bases, and 8 bases lay in between. Germline CDR1 is SQVTM and CDR2 is ANQGSEA. The CDR3 is made up of 12 amino acids. DNA of the CDR3: TGCAGCGTTGAATCGCGGGGCTACGAGCAGTACTTC. This sequence encodes CSVESRGYEQYF.

This clonotype was picked up many times. CDR3 amino acids: CASKERNSNQPQHF. CDR3 nucleotides: TGTGCCAGCAAAGAGAGAAATAGCAATCAGCCCCAGCATTTT. The chain uses TRBV6-2 or TRBV6-3 and TRBJ1-5; no reliable D call. In germline, CDR1 is MNHEY, CDR2 SVGEGT. The CDR3 spans 14 residues. V was clipped by 7 bases and J by 0 bases, with 10 bases between them.

The chain carries TRBV7-8 and TRBJ1-3; D ambiguous. This CDR3 region has 15 residues. The germline V and J ends were trimmed by 5 bases and 0 bases, with 11 bases remaining between them. Per germline, CDR1 SGHVS and CDR2 FQNEAQ. The CDR3 region is CASSQDSLSGNTIYF. CDR3 nucleotide sequence: TGTGCCAGCAGCCAGGACTCGCTCTCTGGAAACACCATATATTTT.

The table lists this clonotype with a few counts. This chain links TRBV28 with TRBJ2-2; 14 positions match TRBD2. Per germline, CDR1 MDHEN and CDR2 SYDVKM. This CDR3 has 17 amino acids. J was trimmed by 7 bases and V by 8 bases; bases with no gene match: 12. The CDR3 sequence: CASRQKTSGGVGGELFF. CDR3 coding DNA: TGTGCCAGCCGGCAGAAGACTAGCGGGGGGGTCGGCGGGGAGCTGTTTTTT.

This clonotype was picked up many times. The V gene is TRBV7-2, the J gene TRBJ2-7, with D maybe TRBD2 (6 bases). The CDR3 contains 16 residues. The V and J ends lost 0 bases and 0 bases respectively, with 12 bases between them. Germline-derived CDR1 and CDR2 are SGHTA and FQGNSA. The CDR3 is CASSLARGSPSYEQYF. For the CDR3, the DNA is TGTGCCAGCAGCTTAGCCCGGGGGAGTCCCTCCTACGAGCAGTACTTC.

This chain connects TRBV29-1 to TRBJ2-5, with TRBD2 matching over 8 bases. The CDR3 has 14 residues. CDR1 is SQVTM, CDR2 ANQGSEA, per germline. With V trimmed by 6 bases and J by 4 bases, 10 bases remained unmatched. CDR3 loop: CSVERGPTGETQYF. CDR3 coding DNA: TGCAGCGTCGAGCGGGGGCCTACGGGAGAGACCCAGTACTTC.

This clonotype was detected once. This chain links TRBV20-1 with TRBJ2-7; 10 bases map to TRBD1. With V trimmed by 0 bases and J by 3 bases, 5 bases remained unmatched. The V gene's germline CDR1 is DFQATT and CDR2 SNEGSKA (reference sequence). CDR3 length: 15 amino acids. The CDR3 region is CSARDLGTGDYEQYF. The CDR3 bases are TGCAGTGCTAGAGATCTCGGGACAGGGGACTACGAGCAGTACTTC.

This clonotype was seen many times. The genes are TRBV27 and TRBJ2-3, with D perhaps matching TRBD1 (5 bases). CDR1 MNHEY and CDR2 SMNVEV come from the germline V gene (reference sequence). CDR3 length equals 15 residues. V lost 3 bases and J lost 3, with 13 bases in between. CDR3 loop: CASSFSHQGTDTQYF. DNA of the CDR3: TGTGCCAGCAGTTTTTCCCATCAGGGTACAGATACGCAGTATTTT.

The chain uses TRBV5-1 and TRBJ2-3; TRBD2 is a possible D gene (6 bases). V was pared by 0 bases and J by 5 bases, with 19 bases between. This CDR3 is 17 amino acids long. Germline V gene sequence: CDR1 SGHRS, CDR2 YFSETQ. The CDR3 reads CASSLAVGLPDGDTQYF. The CDR3, as DNA: TGCGCCAGCAGCTTGGCCGTAGGACTACCTGACGGAGATACGCAGTATTTT.

CDR3 amino acids: CASSSSPGQGPNQPQHF. The DNA for the CDR3 is TGTGCCAGCAGTTCGAGCCCGGGACAGGGACCTAATCAGCCCCAGCATTTT. This sequence joins TRBV6-2 or TRBV6-3 and TRBJ1-5, with TRBD1 matching 9 bases. V was pared by 4 bases and J by 4 bases, with 11 bases of the junction left unmatched. From germline, CDR1 is MNHEY and CDR2 SVGEGT. The CDR3 has 17 residues.

As concerns this clonotype: Sequence at one end of the junction differs from germline and may be a read error. V gene TRBV11-2 combines with J gene TRBJ2-6, with D unresolved. Germline V gives CDR1 SGHAT, CDR2 FQNNGV. CDR3 size: 14 residues. The chain's CDR3 is CASSLDLEANVLTF. CDR3 DNA: TGTGCCAGCAGCCTAGATTTAGAGGCCAACGTCCTGACTTTC.

This clonotype was seen a few times. Compared with germline, one end of the junction differs, possibly owing to a read error. The chain employs TRBV13 and TRBJ2-1; TRBD1 agrees at 10 bases. CDR3 length: 15 amino acids. The germline CDR1 and CDR2 sequences are PRHDT and FYEKMQ (reference sequence). Written as DNA, the CDR3 is TGCGCCAGCAGCTTGGTGGGACAGGGGATCAATGAGCAGTTCTTC. Residues: CASSLVGQGINEQFF.

This clonotype was counted only a few times. The V and J genes are TRBV19 and TRBJ1-5; D unclear. Germline CDR1 LNHDA, CDR2 SQIVND (reference sequence). The CDR3 is made up of 15 amino acids. V was trimmed by 1 base and J by 2 bases, leaving 9 bases between them. This CDR3 is CASSIAAFGNQPQHF. CDR3 DNA sequence: TGTGCCAGTAGTATAGCCGCGTTCGGCAATCAGCCCCAGCATTTT. The full variable domain, rest sourced from reference TRBV19 and TRBJ1-5, is DGGITQSPKYLFRKEGQNVTLSCEQNLNHDAMYWYRQDPGQGLRLIYYSQIVNDFQKGDIAEGYSVSREKKESFPLTVTSAQKNPTAFYLCASSIAAFGNQPQHFGDGTRLSIL.

The CDR3, as DNA: TGCGCCAGCAGCCAGGCCCCCGGGACTAGCAGCACAGATACGCAGTATTTT. This encodes CASSQAPGTSSTDTQYF. This chain uses TRBV4-1 with TRBJ2-3; 9 nucleotides match TRBD2. This CDR3 is 17 amino acids long. Germline trimming cut 3 bases from V and 0 bases from J; bases unmatched to any gene: 7. In germline, CDR1 is MGHRA, CDR2 YSYEKL.

V and J are TRBV4-1 and TRBJ2-4; TRBD2 matches 11 bases. V gave up 1 base and J gave up 14 bases; unmatched junction bases: 16. Germline V gene data show CDR1 as MGHRA and CDR2 as YSYEKL. This CDR3 has 17 residues. CDR3 in amino acids: CASSQGGPRTLSGGEYF. DNA of the CDR3: TGCGCCAGCAGCCAAGGAGGCCCTAGGACCCTTAGCGGGGGGGAGTACTTC.

This clonotype was seen only a few times. The chain links TRBV27 to TRBJ2-1, with 7 bases matching TRBD1. In germline, CDR1 is MNHEY, CDR2 SMNVEV (reference sequence). Trimming took 5 bases from V and 4 from J; bases not matched to a gene: 5. The CDR3 is made up of 14 amino acids. The CDR3 protein is CASSNRGAYNEQFF. The CDR3 DNA reads TGTGCCAGCAGTAACAGGGGTGCTTACAATGAGCAGTTCTTC.

In its sample, this clonotype was seen many times. This sequence joins TRBV7-8 and TRBJ1-2; 9 nucleotides agree with TRBD1. V shed 4 bases and J 4 bases; nucleotides not matched to a gene: 4. The CDR3 is made up of 14 amino acids. The V gene's germline CDR1 is SGHVS and CDR2 FQNEAQ. CDR3: CASSSGTGTYGYTF. The CDR3 coding sequence is TGTGCCAGCAGCTCAGGGACAGGGACCTATGGCTACACCTTC.

The J gene is TRBJ1-4, the V gene TRBV20-1; a possible D gene is TRBD1 (5 bases). The CDR3 is 13 residues long. Germline CDR1 DFQATT, CDR2 SNEGSKA (reference sequence). V was clipped by 6 bases and J by 4 bases, with 12 bases between them. CDR3 bases: TGCAGTGCCCTGGGGCCGCTTAATGAAAAACTGTTTTTT. Residues: CSALGPLNEKLFF.

This clonotype was found many times. The chain couples TRBV7-6 to TRBJ2-5; tentative D call: TRBD2 (6 bases). Between the trimmed V and J ends, which lost 2 bases and 0 bases, there was a span of 10 bases. Germline CDR1 is SGHVS and CDR2 is FNYEAQ. CDR3 length: 15 amino acids. CDR3 sequence reads: CASSLSWGDQETQYF. CDR3 nucleotide sequence: TGTGCCAGCAGCTTATCGTGGGGGGACCAAGAGACCCAGTACTTC.

Ten or more counts support this clonotype. The CDR3 sequence: CASSQQGSGNTIYF. CDR3 in DNA: TGTGCCAGCAGCCAACAGGGATCGGGAAACACCATATATTTT. V gene TRBV12-3 or TRBV12-4 combines with J gene TRBJ1-3, with D perhaps matching TRBD1 (6 bases). V was trimmed by 6 bases and J by 4 bases, leaving 13 bases between them. There are 14 residues in the CDR3.

This clonotype occurred a few times. The V and J genes are TRBV29-1 and TRBJ2-1; D unresolved. Germline V gives CDR1 SQVTM, CDR2 ANQGSEA. The CDR3 sequence is 13 residues long. Trimming shortened V by 6 bases and J by 7 bases, and 16 bases separated the two germline ends. CDR3 coding DNA: TGCAGCGTAGAACTGACATTGGGGAATGAGCAGTTCTTC. This sequence encodes CSVELTLGNEQFF.

The table lists this clonotype with many counts. The chain combines TRBV7-2 with TRBJ1-5; D possibly corresponds to TRBD1 (5 bases). The V gene lost 6 bases and the J gene lost 2 bases, with 11 bases spanning the gap. CDR1 and CDR2 (germline): SGHTA, FQGNSA. This CDR3 spans 14 amino acids. The CDR3 bases are TGTGCCAGCAGTTCAGACAGCGGCAATCAGCCCCAGCATTTT. This sequence encodes CASSSDSGNQPQHF.

The chain couples TRBV4-3 to TRBJ1-2, with D perhaps TRBD1 (5 bases). Germline CDR1 reads LGHNA; CDR2 reads YSLEER. The CDR3 is 14 amino acids. V dropped 0 bases and J dropped 4 bases, with 9 bases sitting between them. CDR3 protein: CASSQDEGFYGYTF. In DNA, the CDR3 is TGCGCCAGCAGCCAAGACGAGGGGTTCTATGGCTACACCTTC.

This chain joins TRBV7-6 and TRBJ2-3, with 10 nucleotides matching TRBD2. The CDR3 is 16 residues long. V shed 2 bases and J 0 bases; nucleotides not matched to a gene: 2. Germline-derived CDR1 and CDR2 are SGHVS and FNYEAQ. For the CDR3, the DNA is TGTGCCAGCAGCTTACTAGCGGGGGCAAGCACAGATACGCAGTATTTT. Translating it yields CASSLLAGASTDTQYF.

This clonotype was counted at least ten times. This chain links TRBV4-2 with TRBJ2-1; the D gene could be TRBD1 or TRBD2 (5 bases each). The CDR3 extends over 15 amino acids. V dropped 4 bases and J dropped 8 bases, with 18 bases sitting between them. The germline gives CDR1 LGHNA, CDR2 YNFKEQ. The CDR3 spells CASSPGTDGYYEQFF. The DNA for the CDR3 is TGTGCCAGCAGCCCCGGGACGGACGGGTACTATGAGCAGTTCTTC.

This clonotype occurred many times. The J gene is TRBJ2-5, the V gene TRBV7-2; 8 nucleotides agree with TRBD2. Germline lookup yields CDR1 SGHTA and CDR2 FQGNSA. With V trimmed by 3 bases and J by 2 bases, 5 bases remained unmatched. The CDR3 runs to 15 residues. CDR3 sequence reads: CASSFLAGGQETQYF. CDR3 nucleotide sequence: TGTGCCAGCAGCTTTTTGGCGGGGGGACAAGAGACCCAGTACTTC.

This clonotype has a handful of counts. The rearrangement links TRBV19 to TRBJ2-3, with D possibly TRBD2 on 6 matching bases. The CDR3 consists of 18 residues. From germline, CDR1 is LNHDA and CDR2 SQIVND (reference sequence). The V gene lost 4 bases and the J gene lost 2 bases, with 22 bases spanning the gap. This CDR3 is CASSTPISGAFSTDTQYF. The DNA of the CDR3 is TGTGCCAGTAGTACCCCCATTTCGGGAGCTTTTTCCACAGATACGCAGTATTTT.

There are a few counts of this clonotype. This rearrangement joins TRBV29-1 to TRBJ2-3; 8 nucleotides agree with TRBD1. CDR3 length equals 14 residues. The germline gives CDR1 SQVTM, CDR2 ANQGSEA. Trimming removed 7 bases from V and 4 bases from J; junction bases left unmatched: 10. The CDR3 bases are TGCAGCGCCGGACAGGGTGTGTTTTCAGATACGCAGTATTTT. Its protein product is CSAGQGVFSDTQYF.

This clonotype occurred many times. CDR3 residues: CASSLSESPGLGYEQYF. Written as DNA, the CDR3 is TGTGCCAGCAGTTTATCAGAATCCCCCGGACTAGGCTACGAGCAGTACTTC. The V gene is TRBV28, the J gene TRBJ2-7, with 7 bases matching TRBD2. The ends lost 1 base at V and 3 bases at J; junction bases unmatched: 12. This CDR3 is built from 17 residues. CDR1 and CDR2 from the germline V gene are MDHEN and SYDVKM.

This clonotype was seen at least ten times. The V call is TRBV7-2, the J call TRBJ2-2, with D possibly TRBD1 on 5 matching bases. V gave up 5 bases and J gave up 5 bases, with 9 bases separating them. From germline, CDR1 is SGHTA and CDR2 FQGNSA. The CDR3 has 13 amino acids. The CDR3 reads CASSPQGTGELFF. The CDR3 nucleotides read TGTGCCAGCAGCCCCCAGGGTACCGGGGAGCTGTTTTTT.

In this sample, this clonotype turned up many times. The V and J genes are TRBV4-2 and TRBJ2-1, with TRBD1 matching 8 bases. V gave up 4 bases and J gave up 2 bases; unmatched junction bases: 7. The CDR3 has 16 amino acids. In germline, CDR1 is LGHNA, CDR2 YNFKEQ. The CDR3 reads CASSPDSGGTYNEQFF. CDR3 bases: TGTGCCAGCAGCCCCGACTCAGGGGGCACCTACAATGAGCAGTTCTTC.

This clonotype was seen ten or more times. V is TRBV7-2 and J is TRBJ2-1, with TRBD2 matching over 7 bases. CDR1 is SGHTA, CDR2 FQGNSA, per germline. V trimming: 1 base; J trimming: 0 bases; junction bases outside the gene matches: 9. This CDR3 has 18 amino acids. Here the CDR3 reads CASSLGLGGGSSYNEQFF. DNA for the CDR3: TGTGCCAGCAGCTTAGGTTTGGGGGGGGGGAGCTCCTACAATGAGCAGTTCTTC.